Listed below are T cell receptor beta chains from one sample, sequenced in a study of T cells in tuberculosis. Only in-frame clones appear in the TCRdb table, and some are missing; sequencing was by immunoSEQ multiplex PCR. The table has 55,000 to 60,000 clones, approximately 91% seen once. Input material: CD1b-GMM tetramer-negative cells sorted from PBMCs. Receptor source: an adult woman with latent tuberculosis. Both conserved end residues are part of each CDR3. D genes are given only for firm matches. For some rows the clone size is stated as once, few or many, or as a class when expanded; others skip it.

v_call: TRBV19; j_call: TRBJ1-5; d_call: NA; clone_size: NA; cdr3_aa: CASSIAGFDQPQHF; cdr3_nt: TGTGCCAGTAGTATAGCGGGGTTTGATCAGCCCCAGCATTTT
v_call: TRBV4-1; j_call: TRBJ2-4; d_call: TRBD2; clone_size: NA; cdr3_aa: CASSQDFGTTAKNIQYF; cdr3_nt: TGCGCCAGCAGCCAAGATTTTGGGACTACGGCCAAAAACATTCAGTACTTC
v_call: TRBV7-9; j_call: TRBJ2-1; d_call: NA; clone_size: NA; cdr3_aa: CASSLSQYGEQFF; cdr3_nt: TGTGCCAGCAGCTTATCCCAATACGGTGAGCAGTTCTTC
v_call: TRBV7-2; j_call: TRBJ2-7; d_call: NA; clone_size: NA; cdr3_aa: CASSLGLRQVPYEQYF; cdr3_nt: TGTGCCAGCAGCTTAGGTCTTAGACAGGTTCCCTACGAGCAGTACTTC
v_call: TRBV18; j_call: TRBJ1-1; d_call: TRBD1; clone_size: NA; cdr3_aa: CASSPSGTGWYTEAFF; cdr3_nt: TGTGCCAGCTCGCCCTCCGGGACAGGGTGGTACACTGAAGCTTTCTTT
v_call: TRBV4-2; j_call: TRBJ1-3; d_call: NA; clone_size: NA; cdr3_aa: CASSQEGGASGNTIYF; cdr3_nt: TGTGCCAGCAGCCAAGAAGGGGGGGCATCAGGAAACACCATATATTTT
v_call: TRBV5-6; j_call: TRBJ1-2; d_call: TRBD1; clone_size: NA; cdr3_aa: CASSLVQGGYGYTF; cdr3_nt: TGTGCCAGCAGCTTGGTACAGGGGGGTTATGGCTACACCTTC
v_call: TRBV7-8; j_call: TRBJ2-7; d_call: NA; clone_size: NA; cdr3_aa: CASSRYFYEQYF; cdr3_nt: TGTGCCAGCAGTCGTTATTTTTACGAGCAGTACTTC
v_call: TRBV7-2; j_call: TRBJ2-1; d_call: TRBD2; clone_size: NA; cdr3_aa: CASSPSSGGEPNEQFF; cdr3_nt: TGTGCCAGCAGCCCATCTAGCGGGGGGGAACCCAATGAGCAGTTCTTC
v_call: TRBV5-8; j_call: TRBJ2-5; d_call: TRBD2; clone_size: NA; cdr3_aa: CASSQTSGGPLMAWYF; cdr3_nt: TGTGCCAGCAGCCAAACTAGCGGGGGGCCCCTCATGGCCTGGTACTTC
v_call: TRBV29-1; j_call: TRBJ1-2; d_call: NA; clone_size: once; cdr3_aa: CSVEEVLGVTGYTF; cdr3_nt: TGCAGCGTTGAAGAAGTTTTAGGGGTTACGGGCTACACCTTC
v_call: TRBV5-4; j_call: TRBJ2-1; d_call: TRBD2; clone_size: NA; cdr3_aa: CASSLGTFRDYPINEQFF; cdr3_nt: TGTGCCAGCAGCTTGGGGACCTTTCGGGACTACCCTATCAATGAGCAGTTCTTC
v_call: TRBV5-1; j_call: TRBJ2-5; d_call: TRBD1; clone_size: NA; cdr3_aa: CASSLTGGETQYF; cdr3_nt: TGCGCCAGCAGCTTGACAGGGGGCGAGACCCAGTACTTC
v_call: TRBV5-6; j_call: TRBJ2-3; d_call: TRBD1; clone_size: NA; cdr3_aa: CASSPGTGGPIKQYF; cdr3_nt: TGTGCCAGCAGCCCCGGGACAGGGGGCCCGATCAAGCAGTATTTT
v_call: TRBV29-1; j_call: TRBJ2-7; d_call: TRBD1; clone_size: NA; cdr3_aa: CSVDYGQGRYF; cdr3_nt: TGCAGCGTTGATTACGGACAGGGGAGATACTTC
v_call: TRBV6-6; j_call: TRBJ2-5; d_call: TRBD1; clone_size: NA; cdr3_aa: CASSYSETGSETQYF; cdr3_nt: TGTGCCAGCAGTTACTCAGAGACAGGGTCCGAGACCCAGTACTTC